The 15 T cell receptor beta chains below all came from one sample that was sequenced in a study of T cells after posttransplantation cyclophosphamide. The data were produced by immunoSEQ multiplex PCR, yet TCRdb's version contains in-frame clones alone and is incomplete. This sample has approximately 21,000 clones; roughly 98% occur once, and the top ten carry 0.13%. The sample comprised naive CD8+ T cells sorted from PBMCs. The receptors stem from a man between 40 and 49 years old in good health, CMV-negative, and a related stem cell transplant donor.

The chain combines TRBV11-3 with TRBJ2-1; TRBD1 agrees at 9 bases. This CDR3 has 15 residues. Trimming removed 6 bases from V and 5 bases from J; junction bases left unmatched: 8. Germline CDR1 is SGHNT and CDR2 is YENEEA. CDR3 loop: CASSPGTGKNNEQFF. The CDR3 region has the DNA TGTGCCAGCAGTCCCGGGACAGGGAAAAACAATGAGCAGTTCTTC.

For the CDR3, the DNA is TGTGCCTGGAGGGTAGCGGGAGGGAGAGGCACAGATACGCAGTATTTT. This translates into CAWRVAGGRGTDTQYF. The chain carries TRBV30 and TRBJ2-3, with 11 positions matching TRBD2. Germline assignment: CDR1 GTSNPN and CDR2 SVGIG (reference sequence). Losses at the gene ends were 3 bases for V and 1 base for J; bases not matched to a gene: 6. This CDR3 has 16 residues.

This rearrangement joins TRBV6-5 to TRBJ2-3; TRBD2 matches 9 bases. Germline values: CDR1 MNHEY, CDR2 SVGAGI. The CDR3 is 15 residues long. Trimming took 6 bases from V and 0 from J; bases not matched to a gene: 4. In DNA form, the CDR3 reads TGTGCCAGCAGGTACACTAGCGGGAGCACAGATACGCAGTATTTT. It specifies CASRYTSGSTDTQYF.

The CDR3 DNA follows: TGTGCCACCAGCAGAGTTGGTAATAGCGACAATGAGCAGTTCTTC. Translated: CATSRVGNSDNEQFF. This chain links TRBV15 with TRBJ2-1; D might be TRBD2 (5 bases). The CDR3 extends over 15 amino acids. CDR1 is LNHNV, CDR2 YYDKDF, per germline (reference sequence). V gave up 1 base and J gave up 5 bases, with 12 bases separating them.

The J gene is TRBJ1-2, the V gene TRBV15, with 7 bases lining up with TRBD1. The CDR3 is 17 amino acids. Germline V lookup: CDR1 LNHNV, CDR2 YYDKDF (reference sequence). Trimming cost V 0 bases and J 8 bases; bases outside gene matches: 15. This CDR3 is CATSRDRGGTGVSGYTF. CDR3 in DNA: TGTGCCACCAGCAGAGATAGGGGAGGCACAGGGGTGTCGGGCTACACCTTC.

This rearrangement joins TRBV4-1 to TRBJ2-1, with 7 positions matching TRBD2. CDR1 and CDR2 (germline): MGHRA, YSYEKL. The CDR3 is 16 amino acids. The V gene end was trimmed by 1 base and the J gene end by 7 bases; junction bases not matched to a gene: 10. CDR3 amino acids: CASSQGWGRALNEQFF. CDR3 DNA sequence: TGCGCCAGCAGCCAAGGCTGGGGGAGGGCCCTAAATGAGCAGTTCTTC.

CDR3 protein: CASSTTGVGSSYNEQFF. DNA of the CDR3: TGTGCCAGTAGTACGACAGGGGTGGGTAGCTCCTACAATGAGCAGTTCTTC. This chain joins TRBV19 and TRBJ2-1; 8 bases are shared with TRBD1. The CDR3 has 17 amino acids. The germline V gene has CDR1 LNHDA and CDR2 SQIVND (reference sequence). V lost 4 bases to trimming and J lost 0 bases; unmatched junction nucleotides: 8.

The chain combines TRBV7-9 with TRBJ2-2, with D possibly being TRBD2 (5 bases). The CDR3 covers 15 residues. V was cut by 6 bases and J by 6 bases, with 17 bases left in between. The germline V gene encodes CDR1 SEHNR and CDR2 FQNEAQ (reference sequence). The CDR3 DNA is TGTGCCAGCAGACTAGGTAGAGGCCCCGCCGGGGAGCTGTTTTTT. The encoded protein is CASRLGRGPAGELFF.

This chain uses TRBV4-1 with TRBJ2-1; 13 bases align to TRBD2. V lost 0 bases to trimming and J lost 7 bases; unmatched junction nucleotides: 3. The CDR3 consists of 16 residues. Looked up from germline, CDR1 is MGHRA and CDR2 is YSYEKL. CDR3 in DNA: TGCGCCAGCAGCCAAGAGACGACTAGCGGGAGGAATGAGCAGTTCTTC. It specifies CASSQETTSGRNEQFF.

The rearrangement uses TRBV7-2 and TRBJ1-4; 9 bases are a match to TRBD1. Germline loops: CDR1 SGHTA, CDR2 FQGNSA. The CDR3 has 16 residues. V dropped 2 bases and J dropped 7; count of bases not matched to a gene: 8. The CDR3 protein is CASSLTGGRLSEKLFF. CDR3 nucleotides: TGTGCCAGCAGCTTAACAGGGGGCCGTTTAAGTGAAAAACTGTTTTTT.

This sequence joins TRBV28 and TRBJ2-7, with 9 bases fitting TRBD2. V was clipped by 3 bases and J by 13 bases; unmatched bases: 10. The CDR3 is 13 residues long. In germline, CDR1 is MDHEN, CDR2 SYDVKM. The DNA of the CDR3 is TGTGCCAGCAGTTTCAGGATACGCGGGAGGGATTACTTC. Protein product: CASSFRIRGRDYF.

This chain uses TRBV29-1 with TRBJ1-2, with D perhaps TRBD1 (6 bases). Trimming shortened V by 7 bases and J by 1 base, and 16 bases separated the two germline ends. From germline, CDR1 is SQVTM and CDR2 ANQGSEA. The length of the CDR3 is 14 residues. This CDR3 is CSAKSWDINYGYTF. CDR3 nucleotides: TGCAGCGCTAAATCGTGGGACATTAACTATGGCTACACCTTC.

This clone was counted a single time. The rearrangement uses TRBV21-1 and TRBJ2-3; the D segment call TRBD2 is taken from the table without a DNA check. TRBV21-1 is labeled a pseudogene. The length of the CDR3 is 21 residues. Written as DNA, the CDR3 is TGTGCCAGCAGCAAAGGGGCCCACGAGCGGGAGCTAGGTAGCGCCACAGATACGCAGTATTTT. Protein: CASSKGAHERELGSATDTQYF.

The chain links TRBV30 to TRBJ1-1; possible D gene TRBD1, 5 bases. The V gene lost 1 base and the J gene lost 1 base, with 7 bases spanning the gap. This CDR3 has 13 amino acids. Per the germline V gene, CDR1 is GTSNPN and CDR2 is SVGIG (reference sequence). CDR3: CAWSGGENTEAFF. The CDR3 nucleotides read TGTGCCTGGAGTGGGGGGGAGAACACTGAAGCTTTCTTT.

The chain uses TRBV28 and TRBJ2-6; a possible D gene is TRBD2 (5 bases). CDR1 and CDR2 (germline): MDHEN, SYDVKM. V lost 5 bases and J 2 bases, leaving 16 bases between the germline ends. The CDR3 runs 17 residues. The CDR3 region is CASSLRGSVTGANVLTF. CDR3 DNA: TGTGCCAGCAGTCTTCGGGGTTCGGTGACTGGGGCCAACGTCCTGACTTTC.